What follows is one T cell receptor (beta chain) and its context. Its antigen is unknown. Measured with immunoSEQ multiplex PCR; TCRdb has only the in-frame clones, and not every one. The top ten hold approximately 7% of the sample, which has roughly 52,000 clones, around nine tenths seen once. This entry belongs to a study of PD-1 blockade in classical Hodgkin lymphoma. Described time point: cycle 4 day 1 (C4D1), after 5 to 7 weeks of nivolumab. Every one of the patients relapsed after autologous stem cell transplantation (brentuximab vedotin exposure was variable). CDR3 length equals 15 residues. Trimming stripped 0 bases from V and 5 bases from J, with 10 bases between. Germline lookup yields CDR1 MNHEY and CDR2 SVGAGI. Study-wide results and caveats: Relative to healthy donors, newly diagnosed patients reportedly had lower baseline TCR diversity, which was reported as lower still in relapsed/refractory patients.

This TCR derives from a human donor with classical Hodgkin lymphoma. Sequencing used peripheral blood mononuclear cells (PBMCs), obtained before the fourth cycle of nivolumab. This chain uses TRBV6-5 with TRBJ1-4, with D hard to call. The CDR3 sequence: CASSYSQRANEKLFF. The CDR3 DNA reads TGTGCCAGCAGTTACTCCCAAAGGGCAAATGAAAAACTGTTTTTT.